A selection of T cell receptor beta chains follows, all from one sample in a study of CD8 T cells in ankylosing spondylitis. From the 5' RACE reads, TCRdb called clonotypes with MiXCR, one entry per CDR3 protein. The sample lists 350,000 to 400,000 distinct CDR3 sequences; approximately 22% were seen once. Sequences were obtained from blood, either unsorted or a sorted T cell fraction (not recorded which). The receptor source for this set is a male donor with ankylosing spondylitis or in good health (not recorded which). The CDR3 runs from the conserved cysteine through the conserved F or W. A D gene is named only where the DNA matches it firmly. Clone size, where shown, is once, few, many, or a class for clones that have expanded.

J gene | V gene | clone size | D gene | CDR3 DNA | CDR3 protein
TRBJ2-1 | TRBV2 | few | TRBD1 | TGTGCCAGCAGTGAAGCCCCGGGACAGGGCTACAATGAGCAGTTCTTC | CASSEAPGQGYNEQFF
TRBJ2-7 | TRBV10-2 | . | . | TGCGCCAGCAGTTCGGCTCCCCACTCCTACGAGCAGTACTTC | CASSSAPHSYEQYF
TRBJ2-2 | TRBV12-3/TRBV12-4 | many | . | TGTGCCAGCACCCCTACCGGGGAGCTGTTTTTT | CASTPTGELFF
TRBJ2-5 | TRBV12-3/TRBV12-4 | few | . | TGTGCCAGCAGTTTGGGGGGCAACCACCCCAACGGGGAGACCCAGTACTTC | CASSLGGNHPNGETQYF
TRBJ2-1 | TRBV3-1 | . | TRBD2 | TGTGCCAGCAGCCATTCAGGACTAGCCACAGGGCCCTCCTACAATGAGCAGTTCTTC | CASSHSGLATGPSYNEQFF
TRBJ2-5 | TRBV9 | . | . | TGTGCCAGCAGCGCAGCCGACCGGATAGAGACCCAGTACTTC | CASSAADRIETQYF
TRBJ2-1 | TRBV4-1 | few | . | TGCGCCAGCAGCCAAGAATCGGAGCGCGGTGACGAGCAGTTCTTC | CASSQESERGDEQFF
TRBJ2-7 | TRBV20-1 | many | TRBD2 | TGCAGTGCCCCGGGACTAGCGGGTTACGAGCAGTACTTC | CSAPGLAGYEQYF
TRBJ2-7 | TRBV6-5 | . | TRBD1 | TGTGCCAGCAGTTACTCGTCAGGGGGCGGCGAGCAGTACTTC | CASSYSSGGGEQYF
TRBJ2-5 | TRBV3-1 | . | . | TGTGCCAGCAGCCAAGAAGGACTATACCAAGAGACCCAGTACTTC | CASSQEGLYQETQYF
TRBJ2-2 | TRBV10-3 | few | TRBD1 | TGTGCCACGGGACAGGGGGTTCTTGTGGAGCTGTTTTTT | CATGQGVLVELFF
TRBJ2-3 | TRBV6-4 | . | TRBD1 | TGTGCCAGCAGTGACTCGCAGGGGGCGGGGATCGCAGATACGCAGTATTTT | CASSDSQGAGIADTQYF
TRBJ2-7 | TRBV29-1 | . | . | TGCAGCGTGGGTTGGGGATACGAGCAGTACTTC | CSVGWGYEQYF
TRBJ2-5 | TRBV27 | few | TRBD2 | TGTGCCAGCAGTTTGGGTAGCGGGGGTGTGGAGACCCAGTACTTC | CASSLGSGGVETQYF
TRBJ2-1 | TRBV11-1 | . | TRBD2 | TGTGCCAGCAGCTTAGCGGCGTCTAGCGGGGGGGTCGACAATGAGCAGTTCTTC | CASSLAASSGGVDNEQFF
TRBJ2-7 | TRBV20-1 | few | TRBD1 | TGCAGTGCCACCGACCCAGGACAGGGCAACTACGAGCAGTACTTC | CSATDPGQGNYEQYF
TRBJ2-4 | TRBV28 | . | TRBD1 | TGTGCCAGCAGTCCTCGGACAGGGTGGTTAGCCAAAAACATTCAGTACTTC | CASSPRTGWLAKNIQYF
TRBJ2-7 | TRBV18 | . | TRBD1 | TGTGCCAGCTCACCTGACAGGGAGACATACGAGCAGTACTTC | CASSPDRETYEQYF
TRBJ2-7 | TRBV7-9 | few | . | TGTGCCAGCAGCTTCCGGGACGCAGCCTACGAGCAGTACTTC | CASSFRDAAYEQYF
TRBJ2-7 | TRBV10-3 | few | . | TGTGCCATCAGTGTAGTTGTCAAGGGCCAGGACGAGCAGTACTTC | CAISVVVKGQDEQYF
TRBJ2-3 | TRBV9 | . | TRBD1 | TGTGCCAGCAGCGCCCCTCTACAGGGGCCCTACACAGATACGCAGTATTTT | CASSAPLQGPYTDTQYF